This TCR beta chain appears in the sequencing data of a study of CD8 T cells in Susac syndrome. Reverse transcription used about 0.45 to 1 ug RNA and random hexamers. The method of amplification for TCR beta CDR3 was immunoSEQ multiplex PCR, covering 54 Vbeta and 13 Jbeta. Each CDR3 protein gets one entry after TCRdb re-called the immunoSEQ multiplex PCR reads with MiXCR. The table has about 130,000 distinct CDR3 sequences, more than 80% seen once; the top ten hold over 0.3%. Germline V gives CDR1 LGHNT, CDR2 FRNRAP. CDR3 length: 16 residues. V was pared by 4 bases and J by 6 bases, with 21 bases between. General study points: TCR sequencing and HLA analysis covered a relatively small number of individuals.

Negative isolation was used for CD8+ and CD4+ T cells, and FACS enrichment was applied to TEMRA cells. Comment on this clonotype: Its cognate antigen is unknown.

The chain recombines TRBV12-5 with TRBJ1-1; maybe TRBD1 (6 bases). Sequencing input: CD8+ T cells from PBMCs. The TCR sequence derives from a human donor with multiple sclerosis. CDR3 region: CASGSPFQRGHAEAFF. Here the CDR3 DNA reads TGTGCTAGTGGTTCCCCCTTCCAGCGGGGGCACGCTGAAGCTTTCTTT. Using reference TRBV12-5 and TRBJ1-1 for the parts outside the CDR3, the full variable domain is DARVTQTPRHKVTEMGQEVTMRCQPILGHNTVFWYRQTMMQGLELLAYFRNRAPLDDSGMPKDRFSAEMPDATLATLKIQPSEPRDSAVYFCASGSPFQRGHAEAFFGQGTRLTVV.